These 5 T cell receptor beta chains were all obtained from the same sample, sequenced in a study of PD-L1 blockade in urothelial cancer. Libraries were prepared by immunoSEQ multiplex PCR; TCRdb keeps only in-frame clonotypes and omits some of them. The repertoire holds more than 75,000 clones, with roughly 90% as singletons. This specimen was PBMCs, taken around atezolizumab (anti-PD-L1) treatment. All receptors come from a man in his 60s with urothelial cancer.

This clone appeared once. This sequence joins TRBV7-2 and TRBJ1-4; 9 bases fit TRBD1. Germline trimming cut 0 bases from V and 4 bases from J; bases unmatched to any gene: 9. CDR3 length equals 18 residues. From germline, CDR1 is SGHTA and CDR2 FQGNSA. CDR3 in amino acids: CASSLALIGQGFNEKLFF. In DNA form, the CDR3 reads TGTGCCAGCAGCTTAGCGCTAATAGGACAGGGGTTTAATGAAAAACTGTTTTTT.

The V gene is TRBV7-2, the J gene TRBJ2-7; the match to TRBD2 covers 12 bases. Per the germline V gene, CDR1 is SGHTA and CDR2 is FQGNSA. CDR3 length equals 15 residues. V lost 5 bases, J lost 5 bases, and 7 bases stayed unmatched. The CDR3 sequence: CASSLSGLAGHEQYF. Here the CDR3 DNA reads TGTGCCAGCAGCCTATCGGGACTAGCGGGCCACGAGCAGTACTTC.

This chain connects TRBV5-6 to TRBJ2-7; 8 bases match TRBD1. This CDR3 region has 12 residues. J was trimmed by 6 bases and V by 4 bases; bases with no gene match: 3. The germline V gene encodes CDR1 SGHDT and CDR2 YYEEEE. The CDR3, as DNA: TGTGCCAGCAGCCGGACAGGGCCCGAGCAGTACTTC. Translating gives CASSRTGPEQYF.

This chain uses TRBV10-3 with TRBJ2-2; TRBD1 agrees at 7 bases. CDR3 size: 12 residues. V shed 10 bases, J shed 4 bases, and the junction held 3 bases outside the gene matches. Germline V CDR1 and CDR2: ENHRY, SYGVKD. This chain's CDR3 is CATGTVTGELFF. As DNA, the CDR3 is TGTGCCACTGGGACAGTCACCGGGGAGCTGTTTTTT.

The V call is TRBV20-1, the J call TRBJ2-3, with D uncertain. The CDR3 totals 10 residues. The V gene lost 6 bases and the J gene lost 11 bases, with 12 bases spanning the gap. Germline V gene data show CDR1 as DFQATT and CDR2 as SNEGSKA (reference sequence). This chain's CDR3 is CSAHAFGQYF. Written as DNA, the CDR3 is TGCAGTGCCCATGCTTTCGGGCAGTATTTT.